This T cell receptor (beta chain) was observed in a study of somatic mutations in cytotoxic T cells in rheumatoid arthritis listed by TCRdb under 2017. Regarding the study in general: Before any treatment started and right after they were diagnosed, patients gave peripheral blood samples (approximately 33 ml EDTA). Sorted V beta1+ cells also underwent TCRB sequencing, and some V beta antibody-stained T-cell populations were flow-sorted at nearly 100% purity on a FACSAria II or Sony SH800. Whether expanded CD8+ T-cell clones in untreated, newly diagnosed rheumatoid arthritis carry somatic mutations was the study question, and clonality was characterized with TCRB deep sequencing. TCRB deep sequencing was performed for 55 to 65 rheumatoid arthritis patients and about 20 healthy controls. Patient and control groups had essentially identical median ages. On the study overall, not on this receptor specifically: Healthy controls showed no age-related increase in CD8+ clonality, whereas patients did (Spearman r of about 0.5). Rheumatoid arthritis patients and age-matched healthy controls did not significantly differ in CD8+ T-cell clonality. The antigen targets of the expanded CD8+ clones were unknown, and absence from virus-specific databases did not rule out viral specificity. The slight underrepresentation of TRBV07 in patients was not corrected for multiple comparisons. In about an eighth of the 65 patients, more than 20% of CD8+ cells belonged to the largest CD8+ clone, while several identical CD8+ TCRB sequences were shared between blood and synovial fluid.

The CDR3 holds 15 amino acids from the cysteine to the phenylalanine. The entry retains the CDR3 DNA only, 45 bases that are in frame from base 1. The germline V gene (reference sequence) sets CDR1 to LNHDA and CDR2 to SQIVND. V and J are truncated by 1 base and 2 bases respectively, leaving an intervening sequence of 9 bases. On an AutoMACS, CD4+ and CD8+ cells were isolated via positive magnetic bead selection, and their purity was verified by flow cytometry. Initial screening for clonal expansions relied on flow cytometry with a TCR V beta antibody panel, after which sorted CD8+ fractions underwent TCRB deep sequencing for characterization. Ficoll-Paque PLUS density gradient separation was used to isolate peripheral blood mononuclear cells. Using Nucleospin Tissue or Tissue XS kits, DNA was extracted from CD4-enriched, CD8-enriched or PBMC samples, with quantification by a Qubit 2.0 fluorometer.

The immunoSEQ assay was applied to genomic DNA for TCRB CDR3 sequencing. Regarding the original processing steps: Published virus-specific TCRB sequences were compared with patient CD8+ clones larger than 1%, and only a few matches were found. Only productive TCRB rearrangements were included in the analyses. Clonality was expressed as a Shannon entropy-based productive clonality index, with each clone defined by a unique TCRB CDR3 sequence. To calculate repertoire overlap between two samples, the template counts of each clone were considered relative to each sample's total templates. A correlation with a Spearman r of roughly 0.61 was found between V-gene usage by flow cytometry and V-gene usage by TCRB sequencing. Not all clones reach the TCRdb copy of this immuneACCESS table, which keeps in-frame sequences only. Checked studies attribute under half of the gap to unresolved V genes and leave the rest unexplained. V, J and clone size are those of that table, while D and trimming were read from the DNA. The sample table records some 16,000 clones; roughly 78% of these occur just once. The top ten clones comprise approximately 17% of the sample.

With regard to this clone: No antigen is known for it. Per-nucleotide qualities are absent, and no much larger clonotype sits a single base away.

Sequenced input: CD8+ T cells sorted from blood. This sequence originates from a woman in her forties or fifties with rheumatoid arthritis. The chain was built from TRBV19 and TRBJ2-1; the D region possibly corresponds to TRBD2 (6 bases align). CDR3 protein: CASSIGGGTYNEQFF. At the DNA level, the sequence is TGTGCCAGTAGTATAGGTGGCGGGACCTACAATGAGCAGTTCTTC.